The 18 T cell receptor beta chains in this list originate from one sample, sequenced in a study of blood T cell repertoires in COVID-19. Sequenced by immunoSEQ multiplex PCR; TCRdb stores in-frame clones only, minus some. The sample holds about 290,000 clones, approximately 88% seen once. The sample was peripheral blood. These receptors all stem from a woman in her thirties or forties who had recovered from COVID-19.

V is TRBV5-1 and J is TRBJ2-1; TRBD2 matches at 13 bases. The CDR3 has 17 residues. V was pared by 0 bases and J by 6 bases, with 6 bases of the junction left unmatched. Germline CDR1 is SGHRS and CDR2 is YFSETQ. The CDR3 loop reads CASSLAAGLAGVNEQFF. The CDR3 region has the DNA TGCGCCAGCAGCTTGGCCGCAGGACTAGCGGGAGTCAATGAGCAGTTCTTC.

This chain's CDR3 is CSASPDLAKNIQYF. The CDR3 bases are TGCAGTGCTAGTCCAGACTTAGCCAAAAACATTCAGTACTTC. The chain uses TRBV20-1 and TRBJ2-4; D is uncertain. CDR1 and CDR2 from the germline V gene are DFQATT and SNEGSKA (reference sequence). The CDR3 has 14 residues. Trimming left V 3 bases short and J 0 bases short, with 9 bases between.

The chain recombines TRBV2 with TRBJ2-1; TRBD2 aligns across 9 bases. The CDR3 is 17 amino acids. With V trimmed by 7 bases and J by 3 bases, 13 bases remained unmatched. Germline V gene data show CDR1 as SNHLY and CDR2 as FYNNEI. In nucleotides, the CDR3 is TGTGCCAGCATGGAGTTTGTAGTACTAGCGGGCTACAATGAGCAGTTCTTC. It yields the protein CASMEFVVLAGYNEQFF.

The chain has TRBV6-5 and TRBJ1-6; 7 bases match TRBD1. CDR3 length: 12 residues. V shed 8 bases, J shed 13 bases, and the junction held 8 bases outside the gene matches. CDR1 MNHEY and CDR2 SVGAGI come from the germline V gene. This CDR3 is CASATGAGPLHF. The CDR3 nucleotides read TGTGCCAGCGCAACAGGGGCGGGTCCCCTCCACTTT.

This clone was detected only once. V is TRBV27 and J is TRBJ2-1; 14 positions agree with TRBD2. Trimming at V came to 6 bases and at J to 9 bases, leaving 10 bases not matched to a gene. The germline CDR1 and CDR2 sequences are MNHEY and SMNVEV (reference sequence). The CDR3 runs 16 residues. Here the CDR3 DNA reads TGTGCCAGCAGGGGGGCCGGGACTAGCGGGAGCAGTGAGCAGTTCTTC. Its translation: CASRGAGTSGSSEQFF.

The CDR3, as DNA: TGTGCCATCAGTGCGTTGGCGGGGTCCTCCTACGAGCAGTACTTC. Its protein is CAISALAGSSYEQYF. The genes are TRBV10-3 and TRBJ2-7, with D perhaps matching TRBD2 (6 bases). CDR3 length equals 15 residues. The ends were cut back, 4 bases at V and 0 bases at J, with 13 bases in the middle. Per the germline V gene, CDR1 is ENHRY and CDR2 is SYGVKD.

A remark on this clone: The same CDR3 arises from other DNA sequences in this sample as well. CDR3 residues: CASSPQTGGNQPQHF. In DNA form, the CDR3 reads TGTGCCAGCAGTCCCCAGACAGGGGGGAATCAGCCCCAGCATTTT. The chain links TRBV6-5 to TRBJ1-5; 9 bases are a match to TRBD1. The CDR3 runs 15 residues. The germline gives CDR1 MNHEY, CDR2 SVGAGI. Germline trimming cut 5 bases from V and 4 bases from J; bases unmatched to any gene: 6.

The sample holds one count of this clone. This chain joins TRBV28 and TRBJ2-2, with D maybe TRBD2 (5 bases). The CDR3 is made up of 16 amino acids. V dropped 5 bases and J dropped 2 bases, with 15 bases sitting between them. In germline, CDR1 is MDHEN, CDR2 SYDVKM. The CDR3 bases are TGTGCCAGCAGTCCCTTGGGAGCCGGCAACACCGGGGAGCTGTTTTTT. Amino acid sequence: CASSPLGAGNTGELFF.

The J gene is TRBJ2-5, the V gene TRBV24-1; TRBD1 matches 12 bases. The germline CDR1 and CDR2 sequences are KGHDR and SFDVKD. The CDR3 has 19 amino acids. The V gene end was trimmed by 3 bases and the J gene end by 1 base; junction bases not matched to a gene: 11. Written as DNA, the CDR3 is TGTGCCACCAGTGATCCGGGACAGGGGGCGAGCGGGTTCCAAGAGACCCAGTACTTC. It is translated as CATSDPGQGASGFQETQYF.

The CDR3 sequence: CASSVGLTSEQFF. The CDR3 nucleotides are TGTGCCAGCAGCGTAGGATTGACTAGCGAGCAGTTCTTC. The rearrangement joins TRBV9 to TRBJ2-1, with 7 bases fitting TRBD2. This CDR3 is 13 amino acids long. Unmatched junction bases numbered 4, after V lost 0 bases and J lost 10 bases. Per the germline V gene, CDR1 is SGDLS and CDR2 is YYNGEE.

The chain carries TRBV11-3 and TRBJ2-7, with 8 bases identical to TRBD1. This CDR3 has 14 residues. CDR1 is SGHNT, CDR2 YENEEA, per germline. The V gene end was trimmed by 5 bases and the J gene end by 0 bases; junction bases not matched to a gene: 3. The CDR3 bases are TGTGCCAGCAGCCCAGGGGGCGGCTCCTACGAGCAGTACTTC. Translating it yields CASSPGGGSYEQYF.

The V call is TRBV7-6, the J call TRBJ2-7, with a tentative D call TRBD2 (5 bases). Deletions cut 5 bases from V and 3 bases from J, with 14 bases between. Germline CDR1 and CDR2: SGHVS and FNYEAQ. The CDR3 is made up of 14 amino acids. CDR3 bases: TGTGCCAGCAGCCAAAGCGGCCAAAACTACGAGCAGTACTTC. Encoded protein: CASSQSGQNYEQYF.

This chain uses TRBV12-3 or TRBV12-4 with TRBJ1-1, with D perhaps TRBD1 (5 bases). V lost 10 bases to trimming and J lost 11 bases, with 23 bases between them. CDR3 length equals 13 residues. The CDR3 DNA is TGTGCCACCCAATTCCCGGACAAGCTAAGCGCTTTCTTT. Translating it yields CATQFPDKLSAFF.

This chain uses TRBV5-1 with TRBJ2-2; TRBD1 matches at 8 bases. CDR1 and CDR2 from the germline V gene are SGHRS and YFSETQ. Trimming at V came to 4 bases and at J to 2 bases, leaving 4 bases not matched to a gene. The CDR3 sequence is 15 residues long. The CDR3: CASSLTGANTGELFF. The DNA for the CDR3 is TGCGCCAGCAGCCTGACAGGGGCAAACACCGGGGAGCTGTTTTTT. The full variable domain, with the rest looked up from reference TRBV5-1 and TRBJ2-2, is KAGVTQTPRYLIKTRGQQVTLSCSPISGHRSVSWYQQTPGQGLQFLFEYFSETQRNKGNFPGRFSGRQFSNSRSEMNVSTLELGDSALYLCASSLTGANTGELFFGEGSRLTVL.

V usage is TRBV7-9 and J usage is TRBJ2-5; D is ambiguous. The V gene lost 5 bases and the J gene lost 5 bases, with 12 bases spanning the gap. CDR3 length equals 13 residues. CDR1 and CDR2 (germline): SEHNR, FQNEAQ (reference sequence). This CDR3 is CASSRVSPETQYF. The CDR3 DNA reads as TGTGCCAGCAGCCGGGTGAGTCCCGAGACCCAGTACTTC.

V usage is TRBV3-1 (or the pseudogene TRBV3-2) and J usage is TRBJ2-7, with D tentatively TRBD1 (6 bases). CDR1 is LGHDT and CDR2 is YNNKEL in the germline V gene (reference sequence). Between the trimmed V and J ends, which lost 0 bases and 2 bases, there was a span of 14 bases. CDR3 length equals 16 residues. CDR3 DNA: TGTGCCAGCAGCCAAGATCTTAGGGACACCACCTACGAGCAGTACTTC. It translates to CASSQDLRDTTYEQYF.

V and J are TRBV2 and TRBJ2-3; TRBD2 matches 16 bases. The CDR3 is made up of 16 amino acids. CDR1 is SNHLY and CDR2 is FYNNEI in the germline V gene. V lost 8 bases to trimming and J lost 5 bases; unmatched junction nucleotides: 7. CDR3 nucleotide sequence: TGTGCCAGCTGGGGACTAGCGGGAGGGCCGGTAGATACGCAGTATTTT. It is translated as CASWGLAGGPVDTQYF.

The V and J genes are TRBV11-3 and TRBJ2-5, with 7 bases identical to TRBD2. The junction had 5 bases not matched to a gene; V was cut back by 3 bases and J by 1 base. The CDR3 consists of 15 residues. The germline gives CDR1 SGHNT, CDR2 YENEEA. CDR3 sequence reads: CASSLRGGAQETQYF. The CDR3 DNA reads as TGTGCCAGCAGCTTGAGGGGAGGGGCCCAAGAGACCCAGTACTTC.